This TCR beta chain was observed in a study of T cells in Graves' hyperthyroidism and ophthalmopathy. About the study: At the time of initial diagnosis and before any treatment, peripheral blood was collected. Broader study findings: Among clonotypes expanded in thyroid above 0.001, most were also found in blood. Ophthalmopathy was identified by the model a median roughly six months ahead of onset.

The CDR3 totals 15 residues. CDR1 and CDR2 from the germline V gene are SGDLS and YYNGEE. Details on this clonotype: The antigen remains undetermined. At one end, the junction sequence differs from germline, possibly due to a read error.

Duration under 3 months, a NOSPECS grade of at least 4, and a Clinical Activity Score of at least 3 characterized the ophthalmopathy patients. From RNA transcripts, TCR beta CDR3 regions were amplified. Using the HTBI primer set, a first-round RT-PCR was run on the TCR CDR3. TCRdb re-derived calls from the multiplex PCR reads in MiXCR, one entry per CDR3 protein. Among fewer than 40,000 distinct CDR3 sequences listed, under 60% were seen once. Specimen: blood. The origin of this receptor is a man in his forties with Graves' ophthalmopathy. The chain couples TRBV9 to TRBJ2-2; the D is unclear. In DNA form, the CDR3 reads TGTGCCAGCAGGAAGGTAGCTCCGAACATCGGGGAGCTGTTTTTT. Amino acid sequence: CASRKVAPNIGELFF.